This TCR beta chain was obtained from a study of PD-1 blockade in classical Hodgkin lymphoma. In germline, CDR1 is MNHEY, CDR2 SVGAGI. V was shortened by 5 bases and J by 4 bases, with 11 bases between the two germline ends. This CDR3 region has 13 residues. A word on this clone: Antigen specificity is unknown.

Some clones are missing from TCRdb's copy, which holds only in-frame ones; the method was immunoSEQ multiplex PCR. Counted here are roughly 140,000 clones, just under 80% occurring once; the ten biggest clones make up roughly a tenth. Overall study findings and caveats: Factors driving the repertoire differences, possibly disease activity or prior therapy, remain undefined. Anyone who began nivolumab under 1 year after ASCT was excluded.

Relapse after autologous stem cell transplantation occurred in every patient, and brentuximab vedotin exposure varied. Complete response, partial response or progressive disease made up the best responses. The clonotype originates from a human donor with classical Hodgkin lymphoma. The chain is built from TRBV6-5 and TRBJ1-1; a possible D gene is TRBD1 (6 bases). The sequencing used peripheral blood mononuclear cells (PBMCs), collected before the second cycle of nivolumab. Here the CDR3 reads CASSRTAITEAFF. DNA of the CDR3: TGTGCCAGCAGTCGGACAGCTATCACTGAAGCTTTCTTT.